A single sample gave rise to the 14 T cell receptor beta chains below, sequenced in a study of blood T cells in healthy people across ages. The authors ran a second PCR of roughly 6 to 12 cycles using a sample-barcoded 5' primer and a J-beta primer mix. MiXCR, applied by TCRdb to the 5' RACE reads, yields one record per CDR3 protein. This sample has about 1.4 million distinct CDR3 sequences, with roughly 64% found just once. The sequencing input was blood. All receptors come from a man aged 18-30 years in good health.

This clonotype was found once. The rearrangement joins TRBV10-2 to TRBJ2-3, with 9 bases lining up with TRBD1. The CDR3 runs 16 residues. The V gene end was trimmed by 7 bases and the J gene end by 5 bases; junction bases not matched to a gene: 13. Germline V gene sequence: CDR1 WSHSY, CDR2 SAAADI. The CDR3 coding sequence is TGCGCCAGCATCGGATTAGAAGACAGGGGGGGAGATACGCAGTATTTT. Translation: CASIGLEDRGGDTQYF.

The CDR3 region is CASSQDVGSDTQYF. CDR3 coding DNA: TGTGCCAGCAGCCAAGATGTAGGTTCAGATACGCAGTATTTT. The chain has TRBV3-1 and TRBJ2-3; D not certain. CDR3 length: 14 residues. Deletions cut 0 bases from V and 4 bases from J, with 8 bases between. Germline V gene sequence: CDR1 LGHDT, CDR2 YNNKEL (reference sequence).

The sample holds a few counts of this clonotype. The chain joins TRBV7-2 to TRBJ2-1; 9 bases align to TRBD2. The J segment lost 4 bases and the V segment lost 2 bases, leaving 3 bases of the junction unmatched. The CDR3 is 15 residues long. The germline V gene encodes CDR1 SGHTA and CDR2 FQGNSA. The CDR3 DNA sequence: TGTGCCAGCAGCTTAACGACTAGCGGATACAATGAGCAGTTCTTC. Protein sequence: CASSLTTSGYNEQFF.

This chain uses TRBV6-5 with TRBJ1-4; a weak D match, TRBD1 (5 bases). The V and J ends lost 6 bases and 8 bases respectively, with 16 bases between them. The germline gives CDR1 MNHEY, CDR2 SVGAGI. The length of the CDR3 is 14 residues. The DNA for the CDR3 is TGTGCCAGCAGCCCCTATGGGGGTAGCGAAAAACTGTTTTTT. This sequence encodes CASSPYGGSEKLFF.

This clonotype was seen a few times. The chain joins TRBV20-1 to TRBJ2-7, with 7 positions matching TRBD1. Trimming at V came to 0 bases and at J to 1 base, leaving 3 bases not matched to a gene. The CDR3 totals 14 residues. CDR1 and CDR2 from the germline V gene are DFQATT and SNEGSKA (reference sequence). The CDR3 coding sequence is TGCAGTGCTAGAGATCGACAGGGATCCTACGAGCAGTACTTC. This sequence encodes CSARDRQGSYEQYF.

The J gene is TRBJ1-2, the V gene TRBV18, with D possibly being TRBD1 (5 bases). The V end was cut by 8 bases, the J end by 4 bases, with 17 bases between. CDR1 and CDR2 (germline): KGHSH, LQKENI. CDR3 length equals 14 residues. The CDR3 sequence is CASSPPTGTYGYTF. In DNA, the CDR3 is TGTGCCAGCAGTCCCCCCACAGGAACCTATGGCTACACCTTC.

J is TRBJ1-3 and V is TRBV6-1; a weak D match, TRBD1 (6 bases). Per germline, CDR1 MNHNS and CDR2 SASEGT. The ends were cut back, 4 bases at V and 2 bases at J, with 15 bases in the middle. This CDR3 comprises 16 residues. The CDR3 is CASSGGGLTPGNTIYF. The DNA for the CDR3 is TGTGCCAGCAGTGGGGGGGGGCTCACACCTGGAAACACCATATATTTT.

The chain employs TRBV20-1 and TRBJ2-3; D might be TRBD2 (7 bases). Per germline, CDR1 DFQATT and CDR2 SNEGSKA (reference sequence). The CDR3 has 17 amino acids. V shed 0 bases and J shed 2 bases, with 18 bases lying between them. This chain's CDR3 is CSARDGRGGPSTDTQYF. The CDR3 bases are TGCAGTGCTAGAGATGGGAGGGGGGGACCCTCCACAGATACGCAGTATTTT.

The chain is built from TRBV2 and TRBJ2-7, with TRBD1 identical over 7 bases. The CDR3 contains 12 residues. The ends lost 7 bases at V and 4 bases at J; junction bases unmatched: 4. The germline V gene encodes CDR1 SNHLY and CDR2 FYNNEI. As DNA, the CDR3 is TGTGCCAGCAAGGGCAGGGGGTACGAGCAGTACTTC. Protein product: CASKGRGYEQYF.

The chain's CDR3 is CASSRDRGPTYGYTF. Written as DNA, the CDR3 is TGTGCCAGCAGCAGGGACAGGGGGCCGACCTATGGCTACACCTTC. The gene calls are TRBV7-9 and TRBJ1-2, with 12 bases lining up with TRBD1. V shed 5 bases, J shed 4 bases, and the junction held 5 bases outside the gene matches. Germline loops: CDR1 SEHNR, CDR2 FQNEAQ (reference sequence). This CDR3 is built from 15 residues.

V is TRBV7-2 and J is TRBJ2-3, with 9 bases fitting TRBD2. V gave up 5 bases and J gave up 4 bases; unmatched junction bases: 10. CDR1 is SGHTA, CDR2 FQGNSA, per germline. The CDR3 covers 16 residues. The CDR3 reads CASSLGASGVADTQYF. Written as DNA, the CDR3 is TGTGCCAGCAGCCTGGGGGCTAGCGGGGTAGCAGATACGCAGTATTTT.

This clonotype occurred a few times. The chain employs TRBV4-1 and TRBJ1-1; 7 bases match TRBD1. Looked up from germline, CDR1 is MGHRA and CDR2 is YSYEKL. The CDR3 is 18 residues long. The V segment lost 3 bases and the J segment 3 bases; nucleotides outside the gene matches: 16. The CDR3 protein is CASSQINMGLGQHTEAFF. Written as DNA, the CDR3 is TGCGCCAGCAGCCAGATCAACATGGGATTGGGACAGCACACTGAAGCTTTCTTT.

This clonotype has just a few counts. J is TRBJ2-1 and V is TRBV29-1; D gene ambiguous. The CDR3 runs to 13 residues. Germline CDR1 SQVTM, CDR2 ANQGSEA. Trimming left V 5 bases short and J 1 base short, with 9 bases between. CDR3 protein: CSVRPDSYNEQFF. The CDR3 DNA follows: TGCAGCGTTCGACCCGATTCCTACAATGAGCAGTTCTTC.

In this sample, this clonotype turned up a few times. The gene calls are TRBV6-5 and TRBJ2-2; D remains ambiguous. V lost 3 bases and J lost 6, with 8 bases in between. Germline V gives CDR1 MNHEY, CDR2 SVGAGI. The CDR3 extends over 13 amino acids. This chain's CDR3 is CASSYSIAGELFF. CDR3 in DNA: TGTGCCAGCAGTTATTCTATAGCCGGGGAGCTGTTTTTT.